The clone carrying this T cell receptor beta chain was found many times. Its antigen is not identified. The CDR3 end lies 3 residues beyond the end of the read and is filled in from the germline J gene. The sample comes from a study of T cell clonality in common variable immunodeficiency. General observations from the study: Fewer deletions and N-nucleotide insertions were reportedly seen in common variable immunodeficiency TCR beta sequences.

CDR3 length: 17 amino acids. J was trimmed by 4 bases and V by 7 bases; bases with no gene match: 14. The germline V gene encodes CDR1 LNHDA and CDR2 SQIVND (reference sequence). TCRdb's copy holds only in-frame clones and misses some; the assay was immunoSEQ multiplex PCR. The sample presents approximately 81,000 clones, none singletons. The chain carries TRBV19 and TRBJ2-2; 8 bases line up with TRBD1. Material for sequencing was peripheral blood mononuclear cells. This receptor was taken from a person aged 18 to 70 in good health. The CDR3 is CASNPPGWQGATGELFF. CDR3 bases read: TGTGCCAGTAACCCACCTGGGTGGCAGGGGGCCACCGGGGAG. The full variable domain, rest sourced from reference TRBV19 and TRBJ2-2, is DGGITQSPKYLFRKEGQNVTLSCEQNLNHDAMYWYRQDPGQGLRLIYYSQIVNDFQKGDIAEGYSVSREKKESFPLTVTSAQKNPTAFYLCASNPPGWQGATGELFFGEGSRLTVL.